These 9 T cell receptor beta chains were sequenced from one sample in a study of regulatory T cells in long-lasting Graves disease. Time point noted: persistent/refractory GD, antithyroid drugs over 5 years with positive TRAb. PBMC-extracted RNA yielded the TCR library. Researchers made TCR beta libraries by using iRepertoire HTBI primers and running Arm-PCR on CDR3 regions. From the multiplex PCR reads, TCRdb called clonotypes with MiXCR, one entry per CDR3 protein. Of roughly 400,000 distinct CDR3 sequences listed, around 21% are singletons. Sequencing used peripheral blood mononuclear cells (PBMCs), obtained when the disease was refractory, from a patient treated with antithyroid drugs. All receptors come from a female donor with Graves disease.

This clonotype showed up many times. V is TRBV24-1 and J is TRBJ1-5; D ambiguous. The ends were cut back, 4 bases at V and 0 bases at J, with 6 bases in the middle. The CDR3 has 14 residues. The germline gives CDR1 KGHDR, CDR2 SFDVKD. The CDR3, as DNA: TGTGCCACCAGTGACTCGTATAGCAATCAGCCCCAGCATTTT. Its protein is CATSDSYSNQPQHF.

The table lists this clonotype with many counts. This sequence joins TRBV6-5 and TRBJ2-7; D may be TRBD1 (6 bases). Trimming left V 4 bases short and J 2 bases short, with 18 bases between. This CDR3 spans 16 amino acids. The germline CDR1 and CDR2 sequences are MNHEY and SVGAGI. The CDR3 nucleotides are TGTGCCAGCAGTTTACCCCCCCGGGACATGGCCTACGAGCAGTACTTC. It is translated as CASSLPPRDMAYEQYF.

This clonotype has ten or more counts. This chain joins TRBV2 and TRBJ2-7; weak D call: TRBD1 (6 bases). Germline lookup yields CDR1 SNHLY and CDR2 FYNNEI. The V and J ends lost 6 bases and 0 bases respectively, with 12 bases between them. This CDR3 comprises 14 residues. In DNA form, the CDR3 reads TGTGCCAGCAGGGCAGACAGGAACTCCTACGAGCAGTACTTC. Its protein product is CASRADRNSYEQYF.

This clonotype has just a few counts. This chain links TRBV7-2 with TRBJ2-6; either TRBD1 or TRBD2 may supply D (5 bases each). Germline CDR1 and CDR2: SGHTA and FQGNSA. CDR3 size: 15 residues. With 3 bases removed from V and 2 bases from J, the gap between germline ends came to 8 bases. The CDR3 region is CASSFWGTGANVLTF. CDR3 bases: TGTGCCAGCAGCTTCTGGGGGACTGGGGCCAACGTCCTGACTTTC.

V is TRBV18 and J is TRBJ2-5; D is unclear. Germline lookup yields CDR1 KGHSH and CDR2 LQKENI. With 8 bases removed from V and 2 bases from J, the gap between germline ends came to 6 bases. CDR3 length: 11 amino acids. CDR3 DNA: TGTGCCAGCCACAGTCAAGAGACCCAGTACTTC. It encodes CASHSQETQYF. The entire variable domain, with the rest obtained from reference TRBV18 and TRBJ2-5, is as follows: NAGVMQNPRHLVRRRGQEARLRCSPMKGHSHVYWYRQLPEEGLKFMVYLQKENIIDESGMPKERFSAEFPKEGPSILRIQQVVRGDSAAYFCASHSQETQYFGPGTRLLVL.

This clonotype was observed a handful of times. The rearrangement joins TRBV7-4 to TRBJ2-7, with 9 bases aligning to TRBD1. The germline CDR1 and CDR2 sequences are SGHVT and SQSDAQ. Germline trimming cut 0 bases from V and 6 bases from J; bases unmatched to any gene: 6. The CDR3 is 15 residues long. CDR3 nucleotides: TGTGCCAGCAGCTTAGCTGGGACAGGGTTGAGCGAGCAGTACTTC. It encodes CASSLAGTGLSEQYF. The variable domain in full, with the rest retrieved from reference TRBV7-4 and TRBJ2-7, is GAGVSQSPRYKVAKRGRDVALRCDSISGHVTLYWYRQTLGQGSEVLTYSQSDAQRDKSGRPSGRFSAERPERSVSTLKIQRTEQGDSAVYLCASSLAGTGLSEQYFGPGTRLTVT.

In this sample, this clonotype turned up many times. The chain carries TRBV7-8 and TRBJ2-7; 11 nucleotides line up with TRBD2. V gave up 5 bases and J gave up 4 bases; unmatched junction bases: 7. This CDR3 contains 15 residues. CDR1 and CDR2 from the germline V gene are SGHVS and FQNEAQ. The CDR3 DNA follows: TGTGCCAGCAGCGACCAACTAGCGGGAGAGTACGAGCAGTACTTC. Amino acid sequence: CASSDQLAGEYEQYF.

There are many counts of this clonotype. The chain uses TRBV12-3 or TRBV12-4 and TRBJ1-2, with TRBD1 identical over 8 bases. This CDR3 is built from 16 residues. Trimming removed 4 bases from V and 2 bases from J; junction bases left unmatched: 9. CDR3 sequence: CASSSTGQGSNYGYTF. The CDR3 nucleotides read TGTGCCAGCAGTTCAACCGGACAGGGTTCAAACTATGGCTACACCTTC.

The rearrangement uses TRBV28 and TRBJ2-1; 9 positions agree with TRBD1. This CDR3 has 15 residues. The germline V gene has CDR1 MDHEN and CDR2 SYDVKM. After removal of 7 bases from V and 7 bases from J, the junction contained 11 bases not matched to a gene. The CDR3 spells CASTTQGASRNEQFF. The CDR3 coding sequence is TGTGCCAGCACCACACAGGGGGCTTCGAGAAATGAGCAGTTCTTC. The entire variable domain, with the rest obtained from reference TRBV28 and TRBJ2-1, is as follows: DVKVTQSSRYLVKRTGEKVFLECVQDMDHENMFWYRQDPGLGLRLIYFSYDVKMKEKGDIPEGYSVSREKKERFSLILESASTNQTSMYLCASTTQGASRNEQFFGPGTRLTVL.